This T cell receptor (beta chain) was identified during a study of blood T cell repertoires in COVID-19 (TCRdb year 2020). In the study overall: The collaborator samples originated in the United States, Italy and Spain and spanned the acute and convalescent phases of COVID-19. Deeply sampled blood TCRbeta repertoires from subjects exposed to, actively infected with, or recovered from COVID-19 were included in the dataset. Where HLA class I and class II types were available, the types were taken from metadata supplied by the sample provider, not from assay-based typing. The material from the prospective study consisted of cDNA or gDNA derived from T cells, B-cell-depleted T cells, or PBMCs. Samples were obtained from the ongoing ImmuneRACE study (first 160 participants) and from some 1,200 subjects provided by 6 global collaborators. A de-identified subject ID, COVID-19 status, age in years and sex were almost always included in the sample metadata. A freely available public database, intended as a resource for researchers studying the immune response to SARS-CoV-2, is where the repertoires were released. Overall study outcomes, separate from this receptor: Clinical and demographic metadata were provided uncurated, with the amount varying by source and participant.

A few counts support this clone. Its antigen is currently not known. No base quality information exists; no much larger clone differs at one position. Collaborating institutions collected whole blood in K2EDTA tubes following their own protocols. Collaborator samples were shipped for TCRbeta analysis as frozen whole blood, isolated PBMCs, or DNA extracted from either sample type. TCRbeta CDR3 regions were amplified from genomic DNA by means of the immunoSEQ Assay, a bias-controlled multiplex PCR. As for the original processing: Nucleated cell counts per sample were estimated from amplification of reference gene primers within the assay. To quantify the absolute abundance of each unique TCRbeta CDR3 rearrangement, sequence reads were collapsed and filtered. For each sample, productive Simpson clonality was calculated as the square root of Simpson's diversity index over productive rearrangements. This is the immuneACCESS table as TCRdb keeps it, with only in-frame sequences that have V and J called. A part of the clones is gone; compared with another copy, unresolved V genes explain less than half, and the rest is unexplained. The DNA gave D and trimming, while V, J and clone size come from that table. A total of 50,000 to 75,000 clones appear in this sample, over 75% of them only once. In total, the top ten clones hold less than 6.5% of the sample.

Specimen: peripheral blood. This receptor was taken from an elderly man in a cohort sampled during active COVID-19.

In nucleotides, the sequence is TGTGCCACCAGCAGAGAGGGACTAGACTACGAGCAGTACTTC. It codes for CATSREGLDYEQYF. The V and J genes are TRBV15 and TRBJ2-7, with 8 bases aligning to TRBD2. Reading the germline V gene (reference sequence) gives CDR1 LNHNV and CDR2 YYDKDF. Unmatched junction bases come to 1, with V trimmed by 0 bases and J by 3 bases. The CDR3 goes from the cysteine to the phenylalanine over 14 residues. The retained sequence is limited to the CDR3, 42 bases, with the frame set at the first base.